One sample yielded the 21 T cell receptor beta chains listed below, sequenced in a study of cytomegalovirus exposure and HLA in healthy donors. The PCR had 60 Vbeta and 13 Jbeta primers. Repertoires were generated with immunoSEQ multiplex PCR, while TCRdb's copy carries only in-frame clones and drops some. The repertoire holds roughly 200,000 clones, with approximately 80% as singletons. The source material was PBMCs. The receptors were gathered from a man over 45 in good health and CMV-seronegative.

The chain uses TRBV2 and TRBJ1-2; 8 bases align to TRBD1. Germline-derived CDR1 and CDR2 are SNHLY and FYNNEI. The CDR3 totals 11 residues. V gave up 8 bases and J gave up 7 bases; unmatched junction bases: 3. CDR3 sequence: CASGQGGGYTF. CDR3 DNA sequence: TGTGCCAGCGGACAGGGTGGTGGCTACACCTTC.

Comments on this clone: Other DNA sequences from this sample encode an identical CDR3 as well. This chain connects TRBV18 to TRBJ2-7; D unclear. Per germline, CDR1 KGHSH and CDR2 LQKENI. Trimming cost V 3 bases and J 6 bases, with 6 bases left between them. This CDR3 has 11 amino acids. DNA for the CDR3: TGTGCCAGCTCACCGTCCGGCGAGCAGTACTTC. It translates to CASSPSGEQYF.

The V gene is TRBV9, the J gene TRBJ1-3; TRBD1 matches 8 bases. Germline CDR1 and CDR2: SGDLS and YYNGEE. J gave up 4 bases and V 6 bases, and 3 bases lay outside the gene matches. The CDR3 covers 13 residues. CDR3 nucleotide sequence: TGTGCCAGCACGCAGGGGGCCGGAAACACCATATATTTT. Translated: CASTQGAGNTIYF.

On this clone: The junction departs from germline at one end; a sequencing error may be responsible. V gene TRBV7-9 combines with J gene TRBJ1-4, with D unresolved. Per the germline V gene, CDR1 is SEHNR and CDR2 is FQNEAQ (reference sequence). CDR3 length: 15 residues. CDR3 sequence (DNA): TGTTCCAGCAGCTTATCCCGAATCTATGGTGAAAAACTGTTTTTT. This codes for CSSSLSRIYGEKLFF.

The CDR3 reads CASSVRTGGYNEQFF. The CDR3 region has the DNA TGTGCCAGCAGCGTGCGGACAGGGGGCTACAATGAGCAGTTCTTC. The rearrangement links TRBV9 to TRBJ2-1; 10 nucleotides line up with TRBD1. The CDR3 runs 15 residues. The germline V gene has CDR1 SGDLS and CDR2 YYNGEE. V was clipped by 2 bases and J by 3 bases; unmatched bases: 2.

This chain connects TRBV6-4 to TRBJ2-5; TRBD2 might be the D (5 bases). CDR3 length: 13 amino acids. CDR1 is MRHNA, CDR2 SNTAGT, per germline. The ends were cut back, 8 bases at V and 1 base at J, with 11 bases in the middle. The CDR3 sequence is CASRREGQETQYF. Here the CDR3 DNA reads TGTGCCAGCCGCCGAGAGGGCCAAGAGACCCAGTACTTC.

In this sample, this clone turned up once. The genes are TRBV2 and TRBJ2-5; tentatively, D is TRBD1 (5 bases). Germline V lookup: CDR1 SNHLY, CDR2 FYNNEI. Trimming took 2 bases from V and 1 from J, leaving 14 bases between them. The CDR3 contains 16 residues. The CDR3 loop is CASSESAGKGQETQYF. CDR3 nucleotides: TGTGCCAGCAGTGAAAGTGCAGGGAAGGGCCAAGAGACCCAGTACTTC.

The chain couples TRBV28 to TRBJ2-7, with 8 bases that match TRBD2. The V segment lost 4 bases and the J segment 0 bases; nucleotides outside the gene matches: 5. The CDR3 runs 15 residues. In germline, CDR1 is MDHEN, CDR2 SYDVKM. The CDR3 DNA reads TGTGCCAGCAGTTCACATAGCGGGGCCTCCTACGAGCAGTACTTC. Its protein is CASSSHSGASYEQYF. Based on the CDR3 plus reference TRBV28 and TRBJ2-7, the full variable domain is DVKVTQSSRYLVKRTGEKVFLECVQDMDHENMFWYRQDPGLGLRLIYFSYDVKMKEKGDIPEGYSVSREKKERFSLILESASTNQTSMYLCASSSHSGASYEQYFGPGTRLTVT.

This clone was found once. The chain combines TRBV6-1 with TRBJ1-5; 9 nucleotides line up with TRBD1. Trimming at V came to 3 bases and at J to 4 bases, leaving 1 base not matched to a gene. Germline V gene data show CDR1 as MNHNS and CDR2 as SASEGT. The CDR3 spans 14 residues. For the CDR3, the DNA is TGTGCCAGCAGTGAGGGGACAGGGAATCAGCCCCAGCATTTT. Translated: CASSEGTGNQPQHF.

The chain joins TRBV10-2 to TRBJ2-1; TRBD2 matches 10 bases. V shed 7 bases and J 12 bases; nucleotides not matched to a gene: 9. The CDR3 spans 13 residues. CDR1 WSHSY and CDR2 SAAADI come from the germline V gene. CDR3 in amino acids: CASKPAGGPWQFF. In DNA, the CDR3 is TGCGCCAGCAAACCAGCGGGAGGGCCATGGCAGTTCTTC.

The chain carries TRBV28 and TRBJ2-2, with TRBD1 matching over 8 bases. The CDR3 spans 16 residues. Trimming took 3 bases from V and 5 from J; bases not matched to a gene: 8. The germline V gene encodes CDR1 MDHEN and CDR2 SYDVKM. The CDR3 sequence: CASSFLGQGGTGELFF. CDR3 in DNA: TGTGCCAGCAGTTTCCTCGGACAGGGAGGAACCGGGGAGCTGTTTTTT.

This clone was observed a handful of times. The junction departs from the called germline gene at one end, perhaps through a read error. The chain couples TRBV19 to TRBJ2-1, with 10 positions matching TRBD1. Germline V gene lookup returns CDR1 LNHDA and CDR2 SQIVND (reference sequence). The CDR3 is made up of 15 amino acids. The CDR3: CASRIGQGDFYEQFF. CDR3 nucleotide sequence: TGTGCCAGTAGAATAGGACAGGGGGACTTCTATGAGCAGTTCTTC.

The chain couples TRBV18 to TRBJ2-7; D possibly corresponds to TRBD1 (6 bases). The length of the CDR3 is 15 residues. Germline CDR1 KGHSH, CDR2 LQKENI. V was clipped by 4 bases and J by 3 bases, with 16 bases between them. Written as DNA, the CDR3 is TGTGCCAGCTCACAAGATGCAGGGGCTAACTACGAGCAGTACTTC. Amino acid sequence: CASSQDAGANYEQYF.

V is TRBV27 and J is TRBJ2-1, with TRBD2 matching over 10 bases. CDR1 and CDR2 from the germline V gene are MNHEY and SMNVEV (reference sequence). V shed 5 bases and J 9 bases; nucleotides not matched to a gene: 13. CDR3 size: 16 residues. CDR3 protein: CASSRAGTSETGEQFF. Written as DNA, the CDR3 is TGTGCCAGCAGTCGCGCCGGGACTAGCGAGACGGGTGAGCAGTTCTTC.

This chain joins TRBV29-1 and TRBJ2-6, with D hard to call. CDR3 length: 14 amino acids. V was cut by 5 bases and J by 1 base, with 9 bases left in between. The germline V gene encodes CDR1 SQVTM and CDR2 ANQGSEA. The CDR3 here is CSVSKQSGANVLTF. The CDR3 coding sequence is TGCAGCGTTAGCAAACAGTCTGGGGCCAACGTCCTGACTTTC.

The J gene is TRBJ2-7, the V gene TRBV5-6, with 9 bases fitting TRBD1. Trimming took 0 bases from V and 2 from J; bases not matched to a gene: 9. Germline CDR1 and CDR2: SGHDT and YYEEEE. The CDR3 sequence is 17 residues long. This chain's CDR3 is CASSLGGQGRKPYEQYF. Here the CDR3 DNA reads TGTGCCAGCAGCTTGGGGGGACAGGGTAGGAAGCCCTACGAGCAGTACTTC.

The chain combines TRBV10-3 with TRBJ1-2; D remains ambiguous. V lost 2 bases and J 8 bases, leaving 9 bases between the germline ends. This CDR3 has 12 amino acids. CDR1 and CDR2 (germline): ENHRY, SYGVKD. The chain's CDR3 is CAISETGRGYTF. CDR3 DNA sequence: TGTGCCATCAGTGAGACGGGAAGAGGCTACACCTTC.

The chain has TRBV27 and TRBJ1-2; the D is unclear. V lost 0 bases to trimming and J lost 7 bases, with 9 bases between them. The CDR3 loop spans 13 amino acids. Looked up from germline, CDR1 is MNHEY and CDR2 is SMNVEV (reference sequence). CDR3 amino acids: CASSLSRLGGYTF. In nucleotides, the CDR3 is TGTGCCAGCAGTTTATCGAGGCTCGGTGGCTACACCTTC.

CDR3: CASVPAESNQPQHF. The CDR3 bases are TGTGCCAGCGTCCCGGCGGAGAGCAATCAGCCCCAGCATTTT. The chain uses TRBV27 and TRBJ1-5; the D is unclear. The CDR3 is 14 residues long. V shed 8 bases and J shed 1 base, with 12 bases lying between them. The germline V gene encodes CDR1 MNHEY and CDR2 SMNVEV (reference sequence).

This clone has just a few counts. The rearrangement joins TRBV6-1 to TRBJ2-3; D perhaps matches TRBD1 (5 bases). This CDR3 is built from 14 residues. Deletions cut 5 bases from V and 0 bases from J, with 9 bases between. Germline CDR1 and CDR2: MNHNS and SASEGT. CDR3 in amino acids: CASSWTTSTDTQYF. CDR3 coding DNA: TGTGCCAGCAGTTGGACAACTAGCACAGATACGCAGTATTTT.

V is TRBV7-8 and J is TRBJ2-3, with D maybe TRBD1 (6 bases). Germline CDR1 reads SGHVS; CDR2 reads FQNEAQ. The CDR3 totals 14 residues. Trimming took 2 bases from V and 6 from J, leaving 12 bases between them. The CDR3 here is CASSLSTGTDTQYF. CDR3 nucleotides: TGTGCCAGCAGCTTAAGCACAGGGACGGATACGCAGTATTTT. The whole variable domain, remainder taken from reference TRBV7-8 and TRBJ2-3, is GAGVSQSPRYKVAKRGQDVALRCDPISGHVSLFWYQQALGQGPEFLTYFQNEAQLDKSGLPSDRFFAERPEGSVSTLKIQRTQQEDSAVYLCASSLSTGTDTQYFGPGTRLTVL.